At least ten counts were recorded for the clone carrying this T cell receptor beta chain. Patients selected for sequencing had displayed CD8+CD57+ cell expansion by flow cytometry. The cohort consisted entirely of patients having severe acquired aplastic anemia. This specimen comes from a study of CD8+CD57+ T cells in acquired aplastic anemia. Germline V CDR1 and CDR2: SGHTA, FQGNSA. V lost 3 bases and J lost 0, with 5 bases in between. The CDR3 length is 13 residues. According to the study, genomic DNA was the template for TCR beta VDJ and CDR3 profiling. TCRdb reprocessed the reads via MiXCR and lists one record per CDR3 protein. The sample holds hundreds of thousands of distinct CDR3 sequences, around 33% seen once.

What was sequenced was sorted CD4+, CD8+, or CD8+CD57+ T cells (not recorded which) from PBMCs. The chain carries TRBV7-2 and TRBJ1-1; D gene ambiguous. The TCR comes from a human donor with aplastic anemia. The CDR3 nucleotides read TGTGCCAGCAGCTTGGAGTTGAACACTGAAGCTTTCTTT. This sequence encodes CASSLELNTEAFF.